This TCR beta chain was obtained from a study of blood T cell repertoires in COVID-19. Study at large: Sites in the United States, Italy and Spain provided acute and convalescent COVID-19 samples. T cells, B-cell-depleted T cells, or PBMCs supplied cDNA or gDNA.

Original data processing: Reference gene primer amplification in the assay estimated nucleated cell counts. The data were produced by immunoSEQ multiplex PCR, yet TCRdb's version contains in-frame clones alone and is incomplete. V and J calls and clone size come straight from that table; D and trimming were deduced from the DNA. Here the sample spans over 90,000 clones, nearly 85% being singletons. The CDR3 length is 12 residues. Trimming at V came to 6 bases and at J to 5 bases, leaving 0 bases not matched to a gene. CDR1 MNHEY and CDR2 SVGAGI come from the germline V gene. The sample taken for sequencing was peripheral blood. This clonotype originated in a human donor in a cohort sampled during active or convalescent COVID-19. This chain uses TRBV6-5 with TRBJ2-5; TRBD1 matches at 10 bases. CDR3 nucleotides: TGTGCCAGCAGGGGACAGGGGGAGACCCAGTACTTC. This sequence encodes CASRGQGETQYF.